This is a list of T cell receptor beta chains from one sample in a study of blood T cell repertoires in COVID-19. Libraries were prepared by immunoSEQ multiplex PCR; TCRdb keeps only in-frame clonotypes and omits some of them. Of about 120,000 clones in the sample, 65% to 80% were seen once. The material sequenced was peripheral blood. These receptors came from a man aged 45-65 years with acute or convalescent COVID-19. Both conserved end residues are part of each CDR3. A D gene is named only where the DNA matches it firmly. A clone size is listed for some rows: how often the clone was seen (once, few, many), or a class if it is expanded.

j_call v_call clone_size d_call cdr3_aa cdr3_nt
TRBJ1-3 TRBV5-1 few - CASSPAGRDTIYF TGCGCCAGCAGCCCCGCGGGGAGGGACACCATATATTTT
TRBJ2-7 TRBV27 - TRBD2 CASTQLAGGSYEQYF TGTGCCAGCACCCAGCTAGCGGGAGGATCCTACGAGCAGTACTTC
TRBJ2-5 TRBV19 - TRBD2 CASSLGTSGGRKETQYF TGTGCCAGTAGTCTAGGGACTAGCGGGGGGAGAAAAGAGACCCAGTACTTC
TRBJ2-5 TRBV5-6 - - CASSLDGRGYVTQYF TGTGCCAGCAGCTTGGACGGCAGGGGATACGTGACCCAGTACTTC
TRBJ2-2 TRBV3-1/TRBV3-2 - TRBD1 CASSMRQGNTGELFF TGTGCCAGCAGCATGCGACAGGGCAACACCGGGGAGCTGTTTTTT
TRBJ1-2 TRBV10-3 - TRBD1 CAISIQGADYGYTF TGTGCCATCAGTATCCAGGGGGCTGACTATGGCTACACCTTC
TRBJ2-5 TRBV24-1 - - CATSDGGLETQYF TGTGCCACCAGTGATGGAGGGTTGGAGACCCAGTACTTC
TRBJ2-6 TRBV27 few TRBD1 CASSSNRGPSSGANVLTF TGTGCCAGCAGTTCTAACAGGGGACCGAGCTCTGGGGCCAACGTCCTGACTTTC
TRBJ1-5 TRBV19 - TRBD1 CASSTDGQGDQPQHF TGTGCCAGTAGTACCGACGGACAGGGCGATCAGCCCCAGCATTTT
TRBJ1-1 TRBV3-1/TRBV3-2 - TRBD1 CASSATGHTEAFF TGTGCCAGCAGCGCGACAGGGCACACTGAAGCTTTCTTT
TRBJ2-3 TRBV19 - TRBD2 CASSIDLAGVLADTQYF TGTGCCAGTAGTATAGATCTGGCGGGAGTACTCGCAGATACGCAGTATTTT
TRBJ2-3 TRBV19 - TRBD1 CASSLRTGEWTDTQYF TGTGCCAGTAGCCTTAGGACAGGGGAGTGGACAGATACGCAGTATTTT
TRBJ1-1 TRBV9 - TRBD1 CASSGRTGTEAFF TGTGCCAGCAGCGGACGGACAGGCACTGAAGCTTTCTTT
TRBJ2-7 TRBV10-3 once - CAIKEGPASSYEQYF TGTGCCATCAAGGAGGGGCCCGCAAGCTCCTACGAGCAGTACTTC